The TCR beta chain described here comes from a study of T cells after somatic rescue of genetic block (dated by TCRdb to between 2020 and 2021). A note on the overall study: What the study looked at was long-term robustness, specifically in a T-cell system that came about through somatic rescue of a genetic block in T-cell development.

As concerns this clone: The clone's antigen remains unknown. The record has no base qualities; no much larger clone is one base away.

V is cut by 3 bases and J by 8 bases, and the space between the germline ends is 17 bases. The germline V gene (reference sequence) sets CDR1 to SGHNT and CDR2 to YYREEE. The CDR3 spans 15 residues, from the cysteine through the phenylalanine. The DNA shown is the 45-base CDR3, in frame from base 1. The protocol used for the library was the immunoSEQ multiplex PCR assay. This is the immuneACCESS table as TCRdb keeps it, with only in-frame sequences that have V and J called. A part of the clones is gone; compared with another copy, unresolved V genes explain less than half, and the rest is unexplained. The sample yields tens of thousands of clones; 80% to 90% were counted once. The ten largest clones add up to roughly 1.7% of the sample.

The rearrangement combines TRBV5-4 with TRBJ1-4; TRBD1 is a weak D gene call, 5 bases matching. This clonotype was sampled from a woman younger than 35. What was sequenced was peripheral blood mononuclear cells (PBMCs). The DNA sequence reads TGTGCCAGCAGCTCCCGGTTTGACAGTGGGGAAAAACTGTTTTTT. The resulting protein is CASSSRFDSGEKLFF.